This passage covers 27 T cell receptor beta chains from one sample sequenced in a study of blood T cell repertoires in COVID-19. TCRdb's table, derived via immunoSEQ multiplex PCR, lists solely in-frame clones and lacks some. The top ten hold approximately 16% of the sample, which has tens of thousands of clones, 85% seen once. Sequenced sample: peripheral blood. These receptor sequences come from a woman in her fifties or sixties with active COVID-19.

This clone appeared a single time. This chain connects TRBV6-7 to TRBJ2-5; perhaps TRBD2 as D (6 bases). TRBV6-7 is treated as an ORF (open reading frame) with a function not yet certain. The V and J ends lost 7 bases and 4 bases respectively, with 22 bases between them. The CDR3 length is 16 residues. The CDR3 spells CASNPEPGGWIETQYF. CDR3 in DNA: TGTGCCAGCAACCCGGAACCTGGAGGGTGGATAGAGACCCAGTACTTC.

The chain uses TRBV2 and TRBJ1-6; tentatively, D is TRBD1 (6 bases). Germline values: CDR1 SNHLY, CDR2 FYNNEI. The CDR3 contains 16 residues. V was pared by 4 bases and J by 7 bases, with 17 bases between. In nucleotides, the CDR3 is TGTGCCAGCAGTGCTTTTTTGTGGCAGGGGAATTCACCCCTCCACTTT. Amino acid sequence: CASSAFLWQGNSPLHF.

The chain couples TRBV5-3 to TRBJ1-2, with 11 bases that match TRBD1. TRBV5-3 is an ORF, and what it does is uncertain. V was pared by 3 bases and J by 2 bases, with 9 bases of the junction left unmatched. This CDR3 region has 17 residues. CDR3 DNA sequence: TGTGCCAGAAGCTCCGGGACAGGGGGGTCGAGAAACTATGGCTACACCTTC. It yields the protein CARSSGTGGSRNYGYTF.

The chain recombines TRBV7-3 with TRBJ1-1; TRBD1 matches 7 bases. From germline, CDR1 is SGHTA and CDR2 FQGTGA. Trimming cost V 0 bases and J 8 bases; bases outside gene matches: 6. The CDR3 consists of 14 residues. The CDR3 bases are TGTGCCAGCAGCTTAACCAACCCGGGACAGGAAGCTTTCTTT. Protein: CASSLTNPGQEAFF.

V and J are TRBV19 and TRBJ2-3, with 7 bases matching TRBD2. The V gene end was trimmed by 4 bases and the J gene end by 4 bases; junction bases not matched to a gene: 11. Germline CDR1 and CDR2: LNHDA and SQIVND (reference sequence). CDR3 size: 16 residues. CDR3: CASSRRGAGDSDTQYF. As DNA, the CDR3 is TGTGCCAGTAGTAGGAGAGGGGCGGGGGACTCAGATACGCAGTATTTT. The entire variable domain, with the rest obtained from reference TRBV19 and TRBJ2-3, is as follows: DGGITQSPKYLFRKEGQNVTLSCEQNLNHDAMYWYRQDPGQGLRLIYYSQIVNDFQKGDIAEGYSVSREKKESFPLTVTSAQKNPTAFYLCASSRRGAGDSDTQYFGPGTRLTVL.

The CDR3 nucleotides read TGTGCCAGCAGTCCCCAGGGGAGCCCCTCTGGGGCCAACGTCCTGACTTTC. Translated, it gives CASSPQGSPSGANVLTF. The V and J genes are TRBV27 and TRBJ2-6; perhaps TRBD1 as D (6 bases). V gave up 5 bases and J gave up 0 bases, with 14 bases separating them. Looked up from germline, CDR1 is MNHEY and CDR2 is SMNVEV (reference sequence). CDR3 length: 17 residues.

This chain links TRBV18 with TRBJ2-1, with D tentatively TRBD2 (5 bases). This CDR3 has 17 residues. V was clipped by 3 bases and J by 4 bases, with 19 bases between them. Germline assignment: CDR1 KGHSH and CDR2 LQKENI. CDR3 residues: CASSPRRATSAYNEQFF. CDR3 DNA: TGTGCCAGCTCACCGCGGCGGGCAACGTCCGCATACAATGAGCAGTTCTTC.

The chain has TRBV12-5 and TRBJ2-2; D possibly corresponds to TRBD1 (6 bases). In germline, CDR1 is LGHNT, CDR2 FRNRAP. V was pared by 1 base and J by 0 bases, with 9 bases between. The CDR3 is 16 residues long. The CDR3 region is CASGLGGHSNTGELFF. The CDR3 nucleotides are TGTGCTAGTGGTTTGGGGGGACACTCGAACACCGGGGAGCTGTTTTTT.

This clone was counted a single time. The chain has TRBV24-1 and TRBJ1-2; possible D gene TRBD1, 5 bases. This CDR3 has 15 amino acids. Between the trimmed V and J ends, which lost 3 bases and 4 bases, there was a span of 14 bases. Germline assignment: CDR1 KGHDR and CDR2 SFDVKD. The CDR3: CATSDPLKGIYGYTF. In DNA, the CDR3 is TGTGCCACCAGTGATCCGCTTAAGGGGATCTATGGCTACACCTTC.

This clone appeared once. The chain links TRBV11-2 to TRBJ1-2; no clear D. Germline-derived CDR1 and CDR2 are SGHAT and FQNNGV. The V and J ends lost 0 bases and 0 bases respectively, with 8 bases between them. The CDR3 sequence is 15 residues long. The CDR3 DNA sequence: TGTGCCAGCAGCTTAGATCCCGGGGCTAACTATGGCTACACCTTC. It translates to CASSLDPGANYGYTF.

This CDR3 reads CASSNLGQGTDTQYF. CDR3 in DNA: TGTGCCAGCAGTAACTTGGGACAGGGCACAGATACGCAGTATTTT. The chain joins TRBV6-5 to TRBJ2-3, with 8 bases that match TRBD1. The ends lost 5 bases at V and 1 base at J; junction bases unmatched: 5. Germline V gives CDR1 MNHEY, CDR2 SVGAGI. The CDR3 extends over 15 amino acids.

The gene calls are TRBV9 and TRBJ1-5; 9 positions agree with TRBD1. The CDR3 has 14 amino acids. Germline V CDR1 and CDR2: SGDLS, YYNGEE. The V and J ends lost 5 bases and 4 bases, in that order; junction bases with no gene match: 4. The CDR3 DNA sequence: TGTGCCAGCAGTGCAGGACAGGGGAATCAGCCCCAGCATTTT. Protein product: CASSAGQGNQPQHF.

The chain carries TRBV25-1 and TRBJ2-5; D is possibly TRBD1 (6 bases). V was clipped by 0 bases and J by 1 base, with 12 bases between them. Germline V gives CDR1 MGHDK, CDR2 SYGVNS. The CDR3 has 16 residues. The CDR3 nucleotides are TGTGCCAGCAGTGAATATGGGGGACATATCCAAGAGACCCAGTACTTC. Translation: CASSEYGGHIQETQYF.

The gene calls are TRBV19 and TRBJ2-3; the match to TRBD1 covers 7 bases. This CDR3 has 16 amino acids. In germline, CDR1 is LNHDA, CDR2 SQIVND (reference sequence). With 0 bases clipped from V and 2 bases from J, the junction kept 5 bases outside the gene matches. The chain's CDR3 is CASSIEGRGTTDTQYF. CDR3 coding DNA: TGTGCCAGTAGTATAGAGGGCAGGGGGACCACAGATACGCAGTATTTT.

This rearrangement joins TRBV7-9 to TRBJ2-3, with 8 bases matching TRBD1. Per the germline V gene, CDR1 is SEHNR and CDR2 is FQNEAQ (reference sequence). J lost 6 bases, V lost 1 base, and 6 bases had no gene match. The CDR3 sequence is 15 residues long. CDR3 bases: TGTGCCAGCAGCTTAGGAGGACAGGGAGCGGATACGCAGTATTTT. It specifies CASSLGGQGADTQYF.

This clone was picked up a small number of times. The CDR3 DNA reads as TGTGCCAGCACCCTGCTGGGACAGAACTACGAGCAGTACTTC. Translating gives CASTLLGQNYEQYF. The chain recombines TRBV6-5 with TRBJ2-7, with TRBD1 identical over 7 bases. The CDR3 has 14 amino acids. With 7 bases clipped from V and 3 bases from J, the junction kept 9 bases outside the gene matches. Germline loops: CDR1 MNHEY, CDR2 SVGAGI.

The chain employs TRBV7-9 and TRBJ1-3; the D is unclear. This CDR3 region has 15 residues. Trimming shortened V by 3 bases and J by 0 bases, and 9 bases separated the two germline ends. The germline CDR1 and CDR2 sequences are SEHNR and FQNEAQ (reference sequence). This chain's CDR3 is CASSFQFSSGNTIYF. As DNA, the CDR3 is TGTGCCAGCAGCTTTCAATTTAGCTCTGGAAACACCATATATTTT.

The J gene is TRBJ2-3, the V gene TRBV3-1 (or the pseudogene TRBV3-2); TRBD1 matches at 10 bases. V was clipped by 4 bases and J by 5 bases; unmatched bases: 6. Germline V gives CDR1 LGHDT, CDR2 YNNKEL (reference sequence). The CDR3 is 15 residues long. As DNA, the CDR3 is TGTGCCAGCAGCCGTTGGACAGGGGGTCTAGATACGCAGTATTTT. It yields the protein CASSRWTGGLDTQYF.

This clone appeared once. J is TRBJ1-2 and V is TRBV19; 7 bases fit TRBD1. The V segment lost 4 bases and the J segment 4 bases; nucleotides outside the gene matches: 9. CDR3 length: 15 residues. Per germline, CDR1 LNHDA and CDR2 SQIVND (reference sequence). Here the CDR3 DNA reads TGTGCCAGTAGTACACGACAGGGCTCCAGCTATGGCTACACCTTC. Amino acids: CASSTRQGSSYGYTF.

This chain joins TRBV5-1 and TRBJ2-2; possibly TRBD1 for D (7 bases). Trimming took off 0 bases at V and 6 bases at J, with 24 bases between the two ends. Germline-derived CDR1 and CDR2 are SGHRS and YFSETQ. This CDR3 contains 19 residues. CDR3: CASSLVPRDSRARAGELFF. For the CDR3, the DNA is TGCGCCAGCAGCTTGGTCCCGCGGGACAGCCGGGCGAGGGCCGGGGAGCTGTTTTTT.

The CDR3 DNA reads TGTGCCAGCAGTTTATCCACACCGATCACAGATACGCAGTATTTT. As protein: CASSLSTPITDTQYF. The chain is built from TRBV27 and TRBJ2-3; D remains ambiguous. In germline, CDR1 is MNHEY, CDR2 SMNVEV (reference sequence). V lost 0 bases, J lost 2 bases, and 9 bases lay in between. CDR3 length equals 15 residues.

This clone showed up just a few times. The chain has TRBV2 and TRBJ2-7; 8 bases agree with TRBD1. Germline CDR1 is SNHLY and CDR2 is FYNNEI. The CDR3 is made up of 14 amino acids. Losses at the gene ends were 5 bases for V and 1 base for J; bases not matched to a gene: 4. The chain's CDR3 is CASSPDRESYEQYF. The CDR3, as DNA: TGTGCCAGCAGTCCGGACAGGGAATCCTACGAGCAGTACTTC.

The genes are TRBV27 and TRBJ2-7, with TRBD1 matching 7 bases. The length of the CDR3 is 14 residues. V was clipped by 7 bases and J by 0 bases; unmatched bases: 6. The germline gives CDR1 MNHEY, CDR2 SMNVEV (reference sequence). CDR3 region: CASKPGQSSYEQYF. CDR3 nucleotides: TGTGCCAGCAAACCGGGACAGTCCTCCTACGAGCAGTACTTC.

This rearrangement joins TRBV29-1 to TRBJ2-5; the D is unclear. Germline V gives CDR1 SQVTM, CDR2 ANQGSEA. V was clipped by 7 bases and J by 1 base, with 4 bases between them. The CDR3 totals 10 residues. The CDR3 region has the DNA TGCAGCGGGCCCCAAGAGACCCAGTACTTC. Its translation: CSGPQETQYF.

The chain links TRBV2 to TRBJ2-7; TRBD1 aligns across 9 bases. The germline V gene has CDR1 SNHLY and CDR2 FYNNEI. The CDR3 sequence is 14 residues long. V was pared by 6 bases and J by 1 base, with 4 bases of the junction left unmatched. CDR3: CASRDRGSSYEQYF. The CDR3 DNA reads as TGTGCCAGCAGGGACAGGGGTTCTTCCTACGAGCAGTACTTC.

The sample holds one count of this clone. The rearrangement links TRBV7-9 to TRBJ1-3, with TRBD1 as a possible D gene (5 bases). The CDR3 has 16 amino acids. The germline V and J ends were trimmed by 1 base and 1 base, with 11 bases remaining between them. CDR1 and CDR2 from the germline V gene are SEHNR and FQNEAQ (reference sequence). CDR3 nucleotides: TGTGCCAGCAGCTTAGGAGGCAGGGCTTCTGGAAACACCATATATTTT. It codes for CASSLGGRASGNTIYF.

The chain is built from TRBV4-2 and TRBJ2-1, with 14 bases that match TRBD2. Germline V CDR1 and CDR2: LGHNA, YNFKEQ. V was clipped by 2 bases and J by 0 bases; unmatched bases: 9. CDR3 size: 20 residues. The CDR3 nucleotides are TGTGCCAGCAGCCAATCGACTAGCGGGGGGGCCGAATTCTCCTACAATGAGCAGTTCTTC. Its translation is CASSQSTSGGAEFSYNEQFF.